A selection of T cell receptor beta chains follows, all from one sample in a study of spatial heterogeneity in lung cancer. TCRdb re-derived calls from the 5' RACE reads in MiXCR, one entry per CDR3 protein. The sample has thousands of distinct CDR3 sequences, around 4.5% seen once. The sample here was normal lung tissue next to the tumor, taken at surgery. These receptor sequences come from a female donor with early-stage non-small cell lung cancer. CDR3s include the opening cysteine and the closing phenylalanine or tryptophan. The D gene is left open where the match is weak. Expanded clones get a size class; other rows say once, few or many, or leave the size out.

j_call d_call clone_size v_call cdr3_nt cdr3_aa
TRBJ1-2 NA NA TRBV3-1 TGTGCCAGCAGCAAGGACAGAAGCTATGGCTACACCTTC CASSKDRSYGYTF
TRBJ2-7 NA many TRBV4-2 TGTGCCAGCAGCCAAGACCCAACAGGAGGCTACGAGCAGTACTTC CASSQDPTGGYEQYF
TRBJ2-1 NA medium-sized TRBV7-3 TGTGCCAGCAGCTTAGAAGTGGGACCCTACAATGAGCAGTTCTTC CASSLEVGPYNEQFF
TRBJ2-1 TRBD2 medium-sized TRBV5-1 TGCGCCAGCAGCTGGACCGGGACTAGCGGGAGTAATGAGCAGTTCTTC CASSWTGTSGSNEQFF
TRBJ1-4 NA medium-sized TRBV28 TGTGCCAGCAGTTCTCCCTCCCCGGATACAACTAATGAAAAACTGTTTTTT CASSSPSPDTTNEKLFF
TRBJ2-3 TRBD2 many TRBV11-2 TGTGCCAGCAGCCCCCGCGGGAGTGACACAGATACGCAGTATTTT CASSPRGSDTDTQYF
TRBJ2-2 TRBD1 many TRBV5-5 TGTGCCAGCAGCCGCCCTGGACAGGGATTATCCGGGGAGCTGTTTTTT CASSRPGQGLSGELFF
TRBJ1-3 TRBD1 medium-sized TRBV20-1 TGCAGTGCCCTGGACAGGGGAAACACCATATATTTT CSALDRGNTIYF
TRBJ1-1 TRBD1 few TRBV12-3/TRBV12-4 TGTGCCAGCAGCCTGACAGGGGGAGCTTTCTTT CASSLTGGAFF
TRBJ1-1 TRBD1 few TRBV9 TGTGCCAGCAGCGGCACAGGGGGGAGAATGAACACTGAAGCTTTCTTT CASSGTGGRMNTEAFF
TRBJ1-4 NA large TRBV12-3/TRBV12-4 TGTGCCAGCAGCCCTGCCAGCAGGTACACAGGGCAGATTAATGAAAAACTGTTTTTT CASSPASRYTGQINEKLFF